A single sample is the source of the 7 T cell receptor beta chains below, sequenced in a study of Tregs in tolerant kidney transplant recipients. The assay was immunoSEQ multiplex PCR, and TCRdb's table has in-frame clones only and misses some. In the table there are about 100,000 clones, 93% of which are singletons. Mixed chimerism was transient after nonmyeloablative marrow transplants from related graft donors. Material: CD4+ T cells from blood (PBMCs), obtained 12 months after the transplant. These receptor sequences come from a human patient who received a combined kidney and bone marrow transplant. These T cells may partly come from the graft donor.

The V gene is TRBV15, the J gene TRBJ2-5, with TRBD2 matching over 13 bases. J lost 4 bases, V lost 5 bases, and 4 bases had no gene match. The CDR3 totals 15 residues. CDR1 is LNHNV, CDR2 YYDKDF, per germline (reference sequence). In DNA form, the CDR3 reads TGTGCCACCAGCGGTGGACTAGCGGGGGTAGAGACCCAGTACTTC. Protein product: CATSGGLAGVETQYF.

V usage is TRBV4-1 and J usage is TRBJ2-3; 8 bases fit TRBD2. Germline CDR1 and CDR2: MGHRA and YSYEKL. The CDR3 consists of 16 residues. Trimming cost V 7 bases and J 0 bases; bases outside gene matches: 9. The CDR3 loop is CASKPGGGFSTDTQYF. The DNA of the CDR3 is TGCGCCAGCAAACCCGGGGGGGGCTTTAGCACAGATACGCAGTATTTT.

The chain combines TRBV7-2 with TRBJ2-7, with 7 bases aligning to TRBD2. The CDR3 consists of 15 residues. The germline V gene encodes CDR1 SGHTA and CDR2 FQGNSA. The V and J ends lost 1 base and 5 bases, in that order; junction bases with no gene match: 8. CDR3 DNA: TGTGCCAGCAGCTTAGATAGTAGAGCGGGAAACGAGCAGTACTTC. This codes for CASSLDSRAGNEQYF.

The gene calls are TRBV7-3 and TRBJ2-3; D is perhaps TRBD2 (6 bases). The CDR3 has 12 amino acids. The germline CDR1 and CDR2 sequences are SGHTA and FQGTGA. V was pared by 3 bases and J by 6 bases, with 7 bases between. CDR3 DNA sequence: TGTGCCAGCAGCTTTGGGGGGGATACGCAGTATTTT. Translating gives CASSFGGDTQYF. The whole variable domain, remainder taken from reference TRBV7-3 and TRBJ2-3, is GAGVSQTPSNKVTEKGKYVELRCDPISGHTALYWYRQSLGQGPEFLIYFQGTGAADDSGLPNDRFFAVRPEGSVSTLKIQRTERGDSAVYLCASSFGGDTQYFGPGTRLTVL.

The chain's CDR3 is CASSLAGRYGYTF. DNA for the CDR3: TGCGCCAGCAGCTTGGCAGGGCGCTATGGCTACACCTTC. The chain joins TRBV5-1 to TRBJ1-2; D is possibly TRBD1 (5 bases). There are 13 residues in the CDR3. V was pared by 0 bases and J by 4 bases, with 7 bases between. Germline assignment: CDR1 SGHRS and CDR2 YFSETQ. The variable domain in full, completed from reference TRBV5-1 and TRBJ1-2, reads KAGVTQTPRYLIKTRGQQVTLSCSPISGHRSVSWYQQTPGQGLQFLFEYFSETQRNKGNFPGRFSGRQFSNSRSEMNVSTLELGDSALYLCASSLAGRYGYTFGSGTRLTVV.

This CDR3 is CAWSWQQNTGELFF. The CDR3 DNA follows: TGTGCCTGGAGTTGGCAACAGAACACCGGGGAGCTGTTTTTT. This chain connects TRBV30 to TRBJ2-2, with no clear D. Trimming took off 2 bases at V and 1 base at J, with 8 bases between the two ends. Looked up from germline, CDR1 is GTSNPN and CDR2 is SVGIG (reference sequence). The CDR3 has 14 residues.

This chain joins TRBV4-1 and TRBJ2-7, with TRBD1 identical over 7 bases. V was clipped by 4 bases and J by 6 bases; unmatched bases: 12. CDR3 size: 15 residues. The germline V gene has CDR1 MGHRA and CDR2 YSYEKL. CDR3 DNA sequence: TGCGCCAGCAGCCTAGGCCCAGGGGGTGGTGGCGAGCAGTACTTC. Translated: CASSLGPGGGGEQYF.